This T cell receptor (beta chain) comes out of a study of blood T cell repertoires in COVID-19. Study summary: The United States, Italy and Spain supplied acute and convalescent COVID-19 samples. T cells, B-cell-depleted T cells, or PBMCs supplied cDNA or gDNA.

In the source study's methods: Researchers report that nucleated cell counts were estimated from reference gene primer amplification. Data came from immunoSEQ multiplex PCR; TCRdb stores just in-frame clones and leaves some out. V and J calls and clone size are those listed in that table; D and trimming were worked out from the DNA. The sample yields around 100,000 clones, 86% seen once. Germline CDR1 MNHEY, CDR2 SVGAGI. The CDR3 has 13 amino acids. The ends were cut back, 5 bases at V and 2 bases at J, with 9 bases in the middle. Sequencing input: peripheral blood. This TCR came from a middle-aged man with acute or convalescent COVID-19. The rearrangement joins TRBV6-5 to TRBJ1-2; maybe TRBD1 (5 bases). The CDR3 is CASSKDMNYGYTF. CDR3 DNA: TGTGCCAGCAGTAAGGACATGAACTATGGCTACACCTTC.